These T cell receptor beta chains were read from a single sample in a study of graft-versus-host responses after intestinal transplantation. Here immunoSEQ multiplex PCR was the method, and the copy in TCRdb shows in-frame clones only, minus some. The repertoire consists of approximately 21,000 clones, with around two fifths occurring once and the leading ten covering more than 1.2%. Sample: alloreactive CD8+ T cells from a mixed lymphocyte reaction culture, taken before transplantation. These receptors originate from a human patient who was an organ donor for intestinal transplantation. Both conserved end residues are part of each CDR3. Each record gives: J gene, V gene, clone size, D gene, CDR3 DNA, CDR3 protein. A D gene is named only where the DNA matches it firmly. Where a row states a size, it is once, few, many or the class of an expanded clone; other rows omit it.

>TRBJ1-2|TRBV27|few|NA
TGTGCCAGCAGTTTAGATGGGGGGGGCGGAAACTATGGCTACACCTTC
CASSLDGGGGNYGYTF
>TRBJ2-3|TRBV6-1|NA|TRBD1
TGTGCCAGCAGTGCCAGGGGGCTCACAGATACGCAGTATTTT
CASSARGLTDTQYF
>TRBJ2-5|TRBV19|NA|TRBD2
TGTGCCAGTAGTACGACTAGCGGGAGCTGGAGTGAGACCCAGTACTTC
CASSTTSGSWSETQYF
>TRBJ2-3|TRBV10-1|NA|TRBD1
TGCGCCAGCAACCGGGACAGGATACGTGGGAATTTT
CASNRDRIRGNF
>TRBJ2-5|TRBV10-3|NA|NA
TGTGCCATCAGTGACCTTTTGACTAGTAATGGGGAGACCCAGTACTTC
CAISDLLTSNGETQYF
>TRBJ1-1|TRBV4-1|few|NA
TGCGCCAGCAGCCAGAACACTGAAGCTTTCTTT
CASSQNTEAFF
>TRBJ2-5|TRBV2|NA|NA
TGTGCCAGCAGTCTCTACAGGGATTCAGAGACCCAGTACTTC
CASSLYRDSETQYF
>TRBJ2-3|TRBV4-1|few|NA
TGCGCCAGCAGCCAAGTTGCGCGGGACACAGATACGCAGTATTTT
CASSQVARDTDTQYF
>TRBJ2-2|TRBV19|NA|TRBD2
TGTGCCAGTAGTATCGGACTAGCGGTGAACACCGGGGAGCTGTTTTTT
CASSIGLAVNTGELFF
>TRBJ2-3|TRBV6-5|few|NA
TGTGCCAGCGGCCCACCGGGACTTACTACAGATACGCAGTATTTT
CASGPPGLTTDTQYF
>TRBJ2-7|TRBV10-1|few|NA
TGCGCCAGCAGTGAGTGTAGGCCAGGGGCGACCTACGAGCAGTACTTC
CASSECRPGATYEQYF
>TRBJ1-2|TRBV6-1|NA|TRBD1
TGTGCCAGCAGTTCAAAGACAGGGGATATCTATGGCTACACCTTC
CASSSKTGDIYGYTF
>TRBJ2-7|TRBV29-1|NA|NA
TGCAGCGTCGGACCACTAGGAACCTACGAGCAGTACTTC
CSVGPLGTYEQYF
>TRBJ1-3|TRBV28|NA|NA
TGTGCCAGCAGGTACGCCGGGTCTGGAAACACCATATATTTT
CASRYAGSGNTIYF
>TRBJ1-2|TRBV7-2|NA|NA
TGTGCCAGCAGCTTAGGTCAGGGTTTCTATGGCTACACCTTC
CASSLGQGFYGYTF
>TRBJ2-7|TRBV28|NA|TRBD1
TGTGCCAGCAGTCTGGGACAGGGGCTTTACTACGAGCAGTACTTC
CASSLGQGLYYEQYF
>TRBJ2-5|TRBV29-1|NA|NA
TGCAGCGTTGACGGTCCTCAGTACCAAGAGACCCAGTACTTC
CSVDGPQYQETQYF
>TRBJ2-7|TRBV6-5|NA|NA
TGTGCCAGCAGTTACTCTCTCGCACTAACCTACGAGCAGTACTTC
CASSYSLALTYEQYF
>TRBJ2-1|TRBV28|NA|NA
TGTGCCAGCAGTTCAAACACCGGGGCCCAGGGGTCCTACAATGAGCAGTTCTTC
CASSSNTGAQGSYNEQFF
>TRBJ1-2|TRBV28|NA|TRBD1
TGTGCCAGCAGTTTTGTCTGGGGACAGGCCCTTGGGGGCTACACCTTC
CASSFVWGQALGGYTF
>TRBJ2-7|TRBV29-1|NA|NA
TGCAGCGTACGACAGGACTACGAGCAGTACTTC
CSVRQDYEQYF
>TRBJ2-7|TRBV7-9|NA|NA
TGTGCCAGCAGCTTAGTAGGGTACGAGCAGTACTTC
CASSLVGYEQYF
>TRBJ2-5|TRBV7-6|few|NA
TGTGCCAGCAGCCCCGGGGAAGAGACCCAGTACTTC
CASSPGEETQYF
>TRBJ1-2|TRBV27|once|NA
TGTGCCAGCAGTTCTGGTAGGGGGGGGATTAACTATGGCTACACCTTC
CASSSGRGGINYGYTF
>TRBJ2-1|TRBV28|NA|TRBD2
TGTGCCAGCAGTTTCCCCGGACTAGCGGGGGGTGAGCAGTTCTTC
CASSFPGLAGGEQFF
>TRBJ1-2|TRBV5-1|NA|NA
TGCGCCAGCAGCGGACCCAGGGTTAAGGCGGATGGCTACACCTTC
CASSGPRVKADGYTF
>TRBJ2-5|TRBV6-5|NA|NA
TGTGCCAGCAGTTATACAGGGACCCAAGAGACCCAGTACTTC
CASSYTGTQETQYF
>TRBJ2-3|TRBV7-4|NA|NA
TGTGCCAGCAGCCGAGCCGGGCCTAATACGCAGTATTTT
CASSRAGPNTQYF
>TRBJ1-5|TRBV7-2|NA|NA
TGTGCCAGCAGCCATTTGAATCAGCCCCAGCATTTT
CASSHLNQPQHF
>TRBJ1-2|TRBV29-1|NA|NA
TGCAGCGCCATGACAGGTACGGACTATGGCTACACCTTC
CSAMTGTDYGYTF
>TRBJ2-7|TRBV5-6|NA|TRBD2
TGTGCCAGCAGCTCAGGGACTAGCGGGTACGAGCAGTACTTC
CASSSGTSGYEQYF
>TRBJ2-7|TRBV4-3|few|NA
TGCGCCAGCAGCCAAGTAGGAGTCTACGAGCAGTACTTC
CASSQVGVYEQYF
>TRBJ2-5|TRBV11-2|few|NA
TGTGCCAGCAGCTTACAAACAGGGTTGGGGACCCAGTACTTC
CASSLQTGLGTQYF
>TRBJ2-3|TRBV16|NA|NA
TGTGCCAGCAGCCAATATGGTACGGAGGGCGAACCAGATACGCAGTATTTT
CASSQYGTEGEPDTQYF
>TRBJ1-1|TRBV27|NA|NA
TGTGCCAGCAGCCTCCGACGGATTTCCACACCCAACTTTACTCGGAACACTGAAGCTTTCTTT
CASSLRRISTPNFTRNTEAFF
>TRBJ2-7|TRBV20-1|NA|NA
TGCAGTGCTAGTACTGCGGGCGAGCAGTACTTC
CSASTAGEQYF
>TRBJ2-3|TRBV6-5|NA|NA
TGTGCCAGCACCACGGAGGGAGATACGCAGTATTTT
CASTTEGDTQYF
>TRBJ2-2|TRBV7-6|NA|TRBD1
TGTGCCAGCAGCTTACAGGGGGCCGGGGAGCTGTTTTTT
CASSLQGAGELFF
>TRBJ2-3|TRBV27|NA|NA
TGTGCCAGCAGTTTAACCCCGAGCCGACCCACAGATACGCAGTATTTT
CASSLTPSRPTDTQYF
>TRBJ2-7|TRBV28|NA|NA
TGTGCCAGCAGTCTCGGGGGCTCCTACGAGCAGTACTTC
CASSLGGSYEQYF
>TRBJ2-2|TRBV28|NA|NA
TGTGCCAACACCGGGGAGCTGTTTTTT
CANTGELFF
>TRBJ2-1|TRBV19|NA|NA
TGTGCCAGTAGTATGGGGGGTGAGCAGTTCTTC
CASSMGGEQFF
>TRBJ1-1|TRBV2|NA|NA
TGTGCCAGCAGTGATTCGGGGGCAGGGGACACTGAAGCTTTCTTT
CASSDSGAGDTEAFF
>TRBJ1-4|TRBV19|few|NA
TGTAATTTCGGTGCAACTAATGAAAAACTGTTTTTT
CNFGATNEKLFF
>TRBJ2-3|TRBV7-6|NA|NA
TGTGCCAGCAGCTCCATGGTTGGCGCAGATACGCAGTATTTT
CASSSMVGADTQYF
>TRBJ2-3|TRBV11-2|NA|NA
TGTGCCAGCAGCCCCCTCAACCAAGAGCGGTGGAGTGATACGCAGTATTTT
CASSPLNQERWSDTQYF
>TRBJ2-6|TRBV11-2|few|TRBD1
TGTGCCAGTACAGGGGACCCTCTGGGGGCCAACGTCCTGACTTTC
CASTGDPLGANVLTF
>TRBJ1-5|TRBV7-9|NA|NA
TGTGCCAGCAGCCCGACAGCATATGATCAGCCCCAGCATTTT
CASSPTAYDQPQHF
>TRBJ1-1|TRBV18|NA|TRBD1
TGTGCCAGCTCACCGGCAGGGGGGTTCACTGAAGCTTTCTTT
CASSPAGGFTEAFF
>TRBJ1-1|TRBV19|medium-sized|NA
TGTGCCAGTAGTACTGCCAGGTGGGGAGGTGAAGCTTTCTTT
CASSTARWGGEAFF
>TRBJ2-7|TRBV6-6|NA|NA
TGTGCCAGCAGTTACGGCTCGACATCCTACGAGCAGTACTTC
CASSYGSTSYEQYF
>TRBJ1-3|TRBV7-6|NA|NA
TGTGCCAGCAGCCTACTCGGGGGGTCAGGAAACACCATATATTTT
CASSLLGGSGNTIYF
>TRBJ2-1|TRBV11-2|NA|NA
TGTGCCAGCAGCTTAGGGGACCCCCTCAATGAGCAGTTCTTC
CASSLGDPLNEQFF
>TRBJ1-1|TRBV7-9|NA|TRBD1
TGTGCCAGCAGCCCAGTGACAGGGCACACTGAAGCTTTCTTT
CASSPVTGHTEAFF
>TRBJ2-7|TRBV4-1|once|NA
TGCGCCAGCAGCCCCCCGGACGGAAGCTCCTACGAGCAGTACTTC
CASSPPDGSSYEQYF
>TRBJ1-2|TRBV5-6|NA|TRBD1
TGTGCCAGCAGTCCGGGACAGGTCAGCTATGGCTACACCTTC
CASSPGQVSYGYTF
>TRBJ1-5|TRBV6-5|few|NA
TGTGCCAGCAGTTACAACAACAATCAGCCCCAGCATTTT
CASSYNNNQPQHF
>TRBJ2-7|TRBV2|NA|NA
TGTGCCAGCACTGGGTGGCGGAAGATCTACGAGCAGTACTTC
CASTGWRKIYEQYF